A selection of T cell receptor beta chains follows, all from one sample in a study of cytotoxic CD8 clonotypes in ibrutinib-treated CLL. Generated by immunoSEQ multiplex PCR, the TCRdb table keeps only in-frame clones and is missing some. The sample records 300,000 to 350,000 clones, more than 65% being singletons. The source material was PBMCs, sampled before ibrutinib treatment. Receptor source: a human donor with chronic lymphocytic leukemia. Both conserved end residues are part of each CDR3. D genes are given only for firm matches. A row's size may be missing; if present it is once, few, many or a size class.

TRBJ1-5,.,TRBV10-1,TRBD1,CASRRQGPNQPQHF
TRBJ2-3,few,TRBV19,.,CASSIGRDTQYF
TRBJ1-5,.,TRBV5-6,TRBD1,CASSADRKGRPQHF
TRBJ2-7,.,TRBV11-2,TRBD2,CASRRTTGTSGYEQYF
TRBJ2-7,.,TRBV15,TRBD2,CATSRDQTGGTYEQYF
TRBJ1-2,.,TRBV27,TRBD1,CASSPGTGNYGYTF
TRBJ1-2,.,TRBV5-1,TRBD1,CASSHGTGRFRSDYGYTF
TRBJ2-2,.,TRBV9,.,CASSVASPQNTGELFF
TRBJ2-5,.,TRBV14,TRBD1,CASSRQGNQETQYF
TRBJ1-1,.,TRBV30,TRBD1,CAWIGSGYRGPFF
TRBJ1-1,.,TRBV19,.,CATGGTFTEAFF
TRBJ2-2,once,TRBV27,TRBD2,CASRHLAGGPRRLNTGELFF
TRBJ1-2,.,TRBV19,.,CASTRSRQTNYGYTF
TRBJ1-4,.,TRBV7-6,TRBD1,CASSIDGTGGMIGEKLFF
TRBJ2-7,.,TRBV18,TRBD2,CASSPNPGLVLHEQYF
TRBJ2-3,.,TRBV6-5,TRBD2,CASSYSSSGITDTQYF
TRBJ1-1,many,TRBV11-2,.,CASSLDPGFRAEAFF
TRBJ2-7,few,TRBV4-1,TRBD2,CASSQDPPERGVSYEQYF
TRBJ1-1,.,TRBV30,.,CAWSRPSGGTEAFF
TRBJ1-1,.,TRBV9,.,CASSPLELFEAFF
TRBJ2-4,.,TRBV28,.,CASSSPGAVGPKGIQYF
TRBJ1-5,.,TRBV7-2,TRBD1,CASSPWTGTQPQHF